Each of the 13 T cell receptor beta chains below was sequenced from the same sample in a study of CD8 T cells in ankylosing spondylitis. MiXCR, run by TCRdb on the 5' RACE reads, gives a single entry per CDR3 protein. Of about 360,000 distinct CDR3 sequences in the sample, approximately 22% were seen once. Specimen: blood, either unsorted or a sorted T cell fraction (not recorded which). These receptors were taken from a male donor with ankylosing spondylitis or in good health (not recorded which).

This clonotype was detected a few times. The chain employs TRBV20-1 and TRBJ2-5; no clear D gene. Per germline, CDR1 DFQATT and CDR2 SNEGSKA (reference sequence). V was clipped by 2 bases and J by 5 bases, with 6 bases between them. This CDR3 is 11 amino acids long. The CDR3 DNA reads TGCAGTGCTAGACGCCAGGAGACCCAGTACTTC. Amino acid sequence: CSARRQETQYF.

This clonotype was seen only a few times. The chain has TRBV12-3 or TRBV12-4 and TRBJ2-5; 8 bases agree with TRBD2. The CDR3 has 14 residues. V lost 5 bases to trimming and J lost 5 bases; unmatched junction nucleotides: 7. In DNA form, the CDR3 reads TGTGCCAGCAGTCCATTCGGGGGGGGCGAGACCCAGTACTTC. Its translation is CASSPFGGGETQYF.

This clonotype came up a few times. The V gene is TRBV12-3 or TRBV12-4, the J gene TRBJ2-1; D unclear. The V gene lost 0 bases and the J gene lost 3 bases, with 6 bases spanning the gap. The CDR3 has 14 amino acids. CDR3 nucleotide sequence: TGTGCCAGCAGTTTAGCGTCCAACTACAATGAGCAGTTCTTC. Translated, it gives CASSLASNYNEQFF.

The V gene is TRBV20-1, the J gene TRBJ2-7, with unresolved D. V was trimmed by 1 base and J by 3 bases, leaving 7 bases between them. CDR1 and CDR2 (germline): DFQATT, SNEGSKA (reference sequence). This CDR3 comprises 12 residues. The CDR3 here is CSARASDYEQYF. The CDR3, as DNA: TGCAGTGCTAGAGCGTCGGACTACGAGCAGTACTTC.

The chain joins TRBV12-3 or TRBV12-4 to TRBJ2-1; no firm D call. The CDR3 has 14 amino acids. Trimming pared 5 bases from V and 6 bases from J, leaving 14 bases between. The CDR3 spells CASSPDPTPNEQFF. In DNA, the CDR3 is TGTGCCAGCAGTCCTGACCCTACCCCCAATGAGCAGTTCTTC.

This chain joins TRBV11-2 and TRBJ2-1; D possibly corresponds to TRBD1 (6 bases). V was shortened by 5 bases and J by 2 bases, with 10 bases between the two germline ends. Germline V gene data show CDR1 as SGHAT and CDR2 as FQNNGV. CDR3 length: 14 amino acids. The CDR3 here is CASSRTDAYNEQFF. In DNA form, the CDR3 reads TGTGCCAGCAGCCGGACAGATGCCTACAATGAGCAGTTCTTC.

This sequence joins TRBV6-5 and TRBJ1-5; the D gene is possibly TRBD1 (6 bases). V was cut by 2 bases and J by 1 base, with 9 bases left in between. The CDR3 runs to 15 residues. Germline-derived CDR1 and CDR2 are MNHEY and SVGAGI. The CDR3 bases are TGTGCCAGCAGTTACGGCACAGGGAGCAATCAGCCCCAGCATTTT. Amino acids: CASSYGTGSNQPQHF.

This clonotype came up once. CDR3 region: CASSQSALSYEQYF. DNA for the CDR3: TGCGCCAGCAGCCAGTCCGCGCTGTCCTACGAGCAGTACTTC. The V and J genes are TRBV4-1 and TRBJ2-7, with D hard to call. The CDR3 runs 14 residues. Germline CDR1 reads MGHRA; CDR2 reads YSYEKL. V gave up 3 bases and J gave up 1 base, with 10 bases separating them.

There are a few counts of this clonotype. V and J are TRBV5-5 and TRBJ2-5, with 7 bases identical to TRBD1. The CDR3 runs to 14 residues. V was clipped by 2 bases and J by 4 bases; unmatched bases: 5. From germline, CDR1 is SGHKS and CDR2 YYEKEE (reference sequence). The CDR3 sequence: CASSFGNRGETQYF. The DNA for the CDR3 is TGTGCCAGCAGCTTTGGTAACAGGGGAGAGACCCAGTACTTC. Full variable domain (outside the CDR3, taken from reference TRBV5-5 and TRBJ2-5): DAGVTQSPTHLIKTRGQQVTLRCSPISGHKSVSWYQQVLGQGPQFIFQYYEKEERGRGNFPDRFSARQFPNYSSELNVNALLLGDSALYLCASSFGNRGETQYFGPGTRLLVL.

The rearrangement links TRBV9 to TRBJ2-4; D perhaps matches TRBD1 (6 bases). From germline, CDR1 is SGDLS and CDR2 YYNGEE. The CDR3 contains 13 residues. Deletions cut 3 bases from V and 10 bases from J, with 14 bases between. The CDR3 DNA sequence: TGTGCCAGCAGCGAGGCAGGGGTGGGTATTCAGTACTTC. As protein: CASSEAGVGIQYF.

Comment on this clonotype: At one end, the junction sequence differs from germline, possibly due to a read error. This chain connects TRBV12-3 or TRBV12-4 to TRBJ2-6; perhaps D is TRBD1 or TRBD2 (6 bases each). This CDR3 comprises 21 residues. In nucleotides, the CDR3 is TGTGCCAGCGGTTTATATGGGGGGCCCGCGTCCCTCGGCTCTGGGGCCAACGTCCTGACTTTC. Its protein is CASGLYGGPASLGSGANVLTF.

Of note for this clonotype: The CDR3 end shows no conserved phenylalanine or tryptophan, and so a read error is likely. The gene calls are TRBV7-8 and TRBJ2-7; D is possibly TRBD1 (6 bases). CDR1 and CDR2 (germline): SGHVS, FQNEAQ. With 2 bases removed from V and 0 bases from J, the gap between germline ends came to 17 bases. This CDR3 has 17 amino acids. Here the CDR3 reads CASSLPGPGESSYEQYS. In DNA, the CDR3 is TGTGCCAGCAGCTTACCGGGGCCAGGGGAAAGCTCCTACGAGCAGTACTCC.

This chain connects TRBV20-1 to TRBJ2-1; 8 bases match TRBD2. The germline CDR1 and CDR2 sequences are DFQATT and SNEGSKA (reference sequence). The CDR3 has 14 amino acids. The J segment lost 0 bases and the V segment lost 6 bases, leaving 4 bases of the junction unmatched. CDR3 sequence: CSAAGTSSYNEQFF. Written as DNA, the CDR3 is TGCAGTGCCGCCGGGACTAGCTCCTACAATGAGCAGTTCTTC.